This TCR beta chain appears in the sequencing data of a study of blood T cell repertoires in COVID-19. Germline V gives CDR1 LGHDT, CDR2 YNNKEL (reference sequence). V gave up 1 base and J gave up 8 bases, with 17 bases separating them. There are 16 residues in the CDR3. The data were produced by immunoSEQ multiplex PCR, yet TCRdb's version contains in-frame clones alone and is incomplete. This table holds fewer than 80,000 clones, 87% found once. The V and J genes are TRBV3-1 (or the pseudogene TRBV3-2) and TRBJ1-4; D gene ambiguous. The sequencing input was peripheral blood. The TCR sequence derives from a man aged 25-40 years with acute or convalescent COVID-19. This CDR3 reads CASSQGVRATAEKLFF. The CDR3 bases are TGTGCCAGCAGCCAAGGAGTACGAGCAACCGCCGAAAAACTGTTTTTT.